These T cell receptor beta chains were read from a single sample in a study of identical twins. In TCRdb, the 5' RACE reads were re-called with MiXCR into one record per CDR3 protein. Here the sample spans over 500,000 distinct CDR3 sequences, 22% being singletons. The data also belong to a second study, concerning T cells expressing NK-cell markers.

Specimen: CD4+ T cells sorted from blood. The receptors stem from a woman aged 18-30 years in good health. The CDR3 runs from the conserved cysteine through the conserved F or W. The order of the fields is J gene, clone size, D gene, V gene, CDR3 protein, CDR3 DNA. The D gene is left open where the match is weak. The size entry is marked missing in some rows and otherwise reads once, few, many or a size class.

TRBJ2-1 - - TRBV18 CASSPSGFHNEQFF TGTGCCAGCTCACCGTCGGGATTCCACAATGAGCAGTTCTTC
TRBJ2-7 - - TRBV7-2 CASGPRGGTSYEQYF TGTGCCAGCGGTCCGAGGGGGGGGACCTCCTACGAGCAGTACTTC
TRBJ1-4 once - TRBV3-1 CASSQGEEKLFF TGTGCCAGCAGCCAAGGGGAGGAAAAACTGTTTTTT
TRBJ1-5 many - TRBV19 CASSIESVNSNQPQHF TGTGCCAGTAGTATAGAATCAGTCAATAGCAATCAGCCCCAGCATTTT
TRBJ1-5 few - TRBV9 CASSVGADSNQPQHF TGTGCCAGCAGCGTAGGGGCAGATAGCAATCAGCCCCAGCATTTT
TRBJ2-1 - TRBD2 TRBV6-4 CASSEIAGGYNEQFF TGTGCCAGCAGTGAGATAGCGGGGGGGTACAATGAGCAGTTCTTC
TRBJ2-3 - TRBD1 TRBV7-2 CASSRQGGEDTQYF TGTGCCAGCAGTCGACAGGGGGGAGAGGATACGCAGTATTTT
TRBJ2-3 few TRBD2 TRBV9 CASSVFGGGSTDTQYF TGTGCCAGCAGCGTTTTTGGCGGGGGGAGCACAGATACGCAGTATTTT
TRBJ2-7 few TRBD2 TRBV6-5 CASSYALGTSAHEQYF TGTGCCAGCAGTTACGCCCTGGGGACTAGCGCCCACGAGCAGTACTTC
TRBJ1-1 many - TRBV4-3 CASSQETDTEAFF TGCGCCAGCAGCCAAGAAACAGACACTGAAGCTTTCTTT
TRBJ2-4 - TRBD1 TRBV3-1 CASRRSTTGLAKNIQYF TGTGCCAGCAGACGATCTACGACAGGGCTAGCCAAAAACATTCAGTACTTC
TRBJ1-1 few - TRBV5-1 CASSSLQGPTEAFF TGCGCCAGCAGCTCTTTGCAGGGGCCCACTGAAGCTTTCTTT
TRBJ2-7 - TRBD1 TRBV11-1 CASSHRRRTGQAYEQYF TGTGCCAGCAGTCACAGAAGGAGAACGGGACAGGCCTACGAGCAGTACTTC
TRBJ2-1 - TRBD2 TRBV6-4 CASSRERESNEQFF TGTGCCAGCAGTCGCGAGCGGGAGAGCAATGAGCAGTTCTTC
TRBJ2-1 - - TRBV11-2 CASSLGGTQGNEQFF TGTGCCAGCAGCTTAGGTGGGACACAGGGCAATGAGCAGTTCTTC